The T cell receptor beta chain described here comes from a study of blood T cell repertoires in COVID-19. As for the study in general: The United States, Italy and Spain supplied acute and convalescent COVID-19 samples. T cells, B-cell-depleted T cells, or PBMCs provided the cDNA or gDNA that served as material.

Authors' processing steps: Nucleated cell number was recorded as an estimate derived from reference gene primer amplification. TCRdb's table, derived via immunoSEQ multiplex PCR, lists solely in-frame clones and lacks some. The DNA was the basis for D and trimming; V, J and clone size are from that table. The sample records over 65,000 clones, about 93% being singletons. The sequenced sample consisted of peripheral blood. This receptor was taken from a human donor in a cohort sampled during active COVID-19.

This chain's CDR3 is CASGLVPSGGVLPKTRRTDTQYF. The CDR3 DNA reads TGTGCTAGTGGTTTGGTGCCTAGCGGGGGGGTATTACCAAAAACTCGCCGCACAGATACGCAGTATTTT. This chain uses TRBV12-5 with TRBJ2-3; 12 bases agree with TRBD2. The CDR3 contains 23 residues. V shed 0 bases and J 1 base; nucleotides not matched to a gene: 20. In germline, CDR1 is LGHNT, CDR2 FRNRAP.